This T cell receptor beta chain is from a study of cytomegalovirus exposure and HLA in healthy donors. Details on this clone: An end of the junction does not agree with germline; a read error may underlie this.

This CDR3 is built from 14 residues. CDR1 is SGDLS and CDR2 is YYNGEE in the germline V gene. PCR amplification relied on 60 Vbeta primers (plus 13 Jbeta primers). Here immunoSEQ multiplex PCR was the method, and the copy in TCRdb shows in-frame clones only, minus some. The sample includes a few hundred thousand clones, approximately 78% of them seen just once. The rearrangement uses TRBV9 and TRBJ1-2; 7 bases line up with TRBD1. Sequencing was carried out using PBMCs. This clonotype originated in a man aged 25 to 40 in good health and CMV-seronegative. The chain's CDR3 is CASTVYDRDYGYTF. CDR3 bases: TGTGCCAGCACCGTATATGACAGGGACTATGGCTACACCTTC.